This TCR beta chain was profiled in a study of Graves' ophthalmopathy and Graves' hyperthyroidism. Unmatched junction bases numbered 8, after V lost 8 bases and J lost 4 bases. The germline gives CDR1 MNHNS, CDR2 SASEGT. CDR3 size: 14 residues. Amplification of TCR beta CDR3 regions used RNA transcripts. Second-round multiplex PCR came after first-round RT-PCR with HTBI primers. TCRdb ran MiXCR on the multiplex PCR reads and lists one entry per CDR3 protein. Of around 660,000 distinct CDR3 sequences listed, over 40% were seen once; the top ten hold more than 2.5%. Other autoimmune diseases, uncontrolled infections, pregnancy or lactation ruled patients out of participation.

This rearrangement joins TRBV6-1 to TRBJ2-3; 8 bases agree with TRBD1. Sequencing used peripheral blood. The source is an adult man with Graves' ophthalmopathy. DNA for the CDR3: TGTGCCAGCGGAGACAGGGGCAGTGCAGATACGCAGTATTTT. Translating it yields CASGDRGSADTQYF.